The T cell receptor (beta chain) under discussion was sequenced for a study of blood T cell repertoires in COVID-19. Study in general: Samples taken during acute and convalescent COVID-19 were collected in the United States, Italy and Spain. T cells, B-cell-depleted T cells, or PBMCs supplied cDNA or gDNA.

The method was immunoSEQ multiplex PCR; TCRdb's version includes in-frame clones alone and lacks a portion of them. Counted here are roughly 300,000 clones, approximately 91% occurring once; the ten biggest clones make up approximately 2.5%. The CDR3 has 15 amino acids. On this clone: The sample holds other DNA sequences that translate to the same CDR3.

Study members were between roughly 18 and 100 years old and lived in roughly 24 US regions. Allocation to cohorts depended on clinical history reported by the participants. J is TRBJ1-5 and V is TRBV21-1; the table's D call, TRBD1, has no DNA check behind it. TRBV21-1 is a recognized pseudogene. The TCR comes from a woman in her thirties or forties with acute COVID-19. The sequenced sample was PBMCs or T cells enriched from blood (not recorded which). CDR3 protein: CASSKVQGGNQPQHF. The DNA of the CDR3 is TGTGCCAGCAGCAAAGTGCAGGGCGGCAATCAGCCCCAGCATTTT.